Listed below are T cell receptor beta chains from one sample, sequenced in a study of T cells in Graves' hyperthyroidism and ophthalmopathy. From the multiplex PCR reads, TCRdb called clonotypes with MiXCR, one entry per CDR3 protein. The table lists a few hundred thousand distinct CDR3 sequences, about a sixth of them singletons, with under 8% in the top ten. The sequencing input was blood. The receptors were sampled from a woman aged 25 to 39 with Graves' hyperthyroidism. Each CDR3 is given with its conserved first and last residue. The order of the fields is CDR3 protein, CDR3 DNA, J gene, D gene, clone size, V gene. The D gene is left open where the match is weak. A clone size is listed for some rows: how often the clone was seen (once, few, many), or a class if it is expanded.

cdr3_aa: CASSLVTGEQSRDRAGDTQYF
cdr3_nt: TGTGCCAGCAGTTTAGTTACGGGGGAGCAAAGCCGAGATAGAGCGGGGGATACGCAGTATTTT
j_call: TRBJ2-3
d_call: TRBD2
clone_size: many
v_call: TRBV28

cdr3_aa: CAWSRGIGYEQYF
cdr3_nt: TGTGCCTGGAGTAGAGGGATTGGCTACGAGCAGTACTTC
j_call: TRBJ2-7
d_call: -
clone_size: -
v_call: TRBV30

cdr3_aa: CAISKGQGTGETQYF
cdr3_nt: TGTGCCATCAGTAAGGGACAGGGGACGGGGGAGACCCAGTACTTC
j_call: TRBJ2-5
d_call: TRBD1
clone_size: -
v_call: TRBV10-3

cdr3_aa: CASSLAREASYEQYF
cdr3_nt: TGTGCCAGCAGCTTAGCGCGGGAGGCGTCCTACGAGCAGTACTTC
j_call: TRBJ2-7
d_call: TRBD2
clone_size: many
v_call: TRBV7-6

cdr3_aa: CASSYGAGREDTEAFF
cdr3_nt: TGTGCCAGCAGTTACGGCGCGGGCAGAGAGGACACTGAAGCTTTCTTT
j_call: TRBJ1-1
d_call: -
clone_size: many
v_call: TRBV6-5

cdr3_aa: CASSAQGFGYTF
cdr3_nt: TGTGCCAGCAGTGCTCAGGGTTTTGGCTACACCTTC
j_call: TRBJ1-2
d_call: -
clone_size: -
v_call: TRBV28

cdr3_aa: CSARDGAEGYTEAFF
cdr3_nt: TGCAGTGCTAGAGATGGGGCAGAGGGGTACACTGAAGCTTTCTTT
j_call: TRBJ1-1
d_call: -
clone_size: -
v_call: TRBV20-1

cdr3_aa: CSARQPTGGRAYEQYF
cdr3_nt: TGCAGTGCTAGACAACCCACAGGGGGCCGCGCCTACGAGCAGTACTTC
j_call: TRBJ2-7
d_call: TRBD1
clone_size: -
v_call: TRBV20-1

cdr3_aa: CASSLAKRTVIMNTEAFF
cdr3_nt: TGTGCCAGCAGCTTAGCGAAAAGGACAGTGATAATGAACACTGAAGCTTTCTTT
j_call: TRBJ1-1
d_call: -
clone_size: few
v_call: TRBV7-9

cdr3_aa: CSVEDPTDTQYF
cdr3_nt: TGCAGCGTTGAAGATCCCACAGATACGCAGTATTTT
j_call: TRBJ2-3
d_call: -
clone_size: many
v_call: TRBV29-1

cdr3_aa: CASSLSGGRHGELVF
cdr3_nt: TGTGCCAGCAGCTTATCGGGAGGGAGGCACGGGGAGCTGGTTTTT
j_call: TRBJ2-2
d_call: TRBD2
clone_size: once
v_call: TRBV11-3

cdr3_aa: CSARGLAPTDTQYF
cdr3_nt: TGCAGTGCTAGAGGACTAGCTCCTACAGATACGCAGTATTTT
j_call: TRBJ2-3
d_call: TRBD2
clone_size: many
v_call: TRBV20-1

cdr3_aa: CSAPRLDGTDTQYF
cdr3_nt: TGCAGTGCTCCCAGACTAGACGGCACAGATACGCAGTATTTT
j_call: TRBJ2-3
d_call: -
clone_size: many
v_call: TRBV20-1

cdr3_aa: CASSQASFTDTQYF
cdr3_nt: TGTGCCAGCAGCCAAGCTTCTTTCACAGATACGCAGTATTTT
j_call: TRBJ2-3
d_call: -
clone_size: many
v_call: TRBV14

cdr3_aa: CASSQEVLGDQPQHF
cdr3_nt: TGTGCCAGCAGCCAAGAGGTATTGGGTGATCAGCCCCAGCATTTT
j_call: TRBJ1-5
d_call: -
clone_size: -
v_call: TRBV11-1

cdr3_aa: CASTLRLNTEAFF
cdr3_nt: TGTGCCAGCACACTGAGATTGAACACTGAAGCTTTCTTT
j_call: TRBJ1-1
d_call: -
clone_size: many
v_call: TRBV12-3/TRBV12-4

cdr3_aa: CASSYPRETQYF
cdr3_nt: TGTGCCAGCAGTTACCCCCGAGAGACCCAGTACTTC
j_call: TRBJ2-5
d_call: -
clone_size: few
v_call: TRBV6-6

cdr3_aa: CASSLGGLAGGRHTQYF
cdr3_nt: TGTGCCAGCAGCTTAGGGGGACTAGCGGGGGGCAGGCATACGCAGTATTTT
j_call: TRBJ2-3
d_call: TRBD2
clone_size: -
v_call: TRBV7-2

cdr3_aa: CSASPRGSSYNEQYF
cdr3_nt: TGCAGTGCGTCACCCCGGGGGAGCTCCTACAATGAGCAGTACTTC
j_call: TRBJ2-7
d_call: -
clone_size: -
v_call: TRBV20-1

cdr3_aa: CASSFQNPGTDTQYF
cdr3_nt: TGCGCCAGCAGCTTTCAGAATCCGGGCACAGATACGCAGTATTTT
j_call: TRBJ2-3
d_call: -
clone_size: many
v_call: TRBV5-1

cdr3_aa: CASSLDRGRGYNEQFF
cdr3_nt: TGTGCCAGCAGCTTAGACCGGGGCCGGGGTTACAATGAGCAGTTCTTC
j_call: TRBJ2-1
d_call: -
clone_size: many
v_call: TRBV11-1

cdr3_aa: CASSFPLGVTTNEKLFF
cdr3_nt: TGTGCCAGCAGTTTCCCCTTAGGGGTCACAACTAATGAAAAACTGTTTTTT
j_call: TRBJ1-4
d_call: -
clone_size: -
v_call: TRBV28

cdr3_aa: CASSPGTGGPGELFF
cdr3_nt: TGTGCCAGTAGCCCCGGGACAGGGGGCCCCGGGGAGCTGTTTTTT
j_call: TRBJ2-2
d_call: TRBD1
clone_size: -
v_call: TRBV19

cdr3_aa: CSARYRDSNQPQHF
cdr3_nt: TGCAGTGCTAGATACCGGGACAGCAATCAGCCCCAGCATTTT
j_call: TRBJ1-5
d_call: -
clone_size: -
v_call: TRBV20-1

cdr3_aa: CASSQEGRTYEQYF
cdr3_nt: TGCGCCAGCAGCCAAGAGGGACGGACCTACGAGCAGTACTTC
j_call: TRBJ2-7
d_call: -
clone_size: many
v_call: TRBV4-1

cdr3_aa: CASSSRTSEISGANVLTF
cdr3_nt: TGTGCCAGCAGTTCGAGGACTAGCGAGATCTCTGGGGCCAACGTCCTGACTTTC
j_call: TRBJ2-6
d_call: TRBD2
clone_size: few
v_call: TRBV27

cdr3_aa: CASSSTALDTEAFF
cdr3_nt: TGTGCCAGTAGTAGTACGGCGCTGGACACTGAAGCTTTCTTT
j_call: TRBJ1-1
d_call: -
clone_size: few
v_call: TRBV19

cdr3_aa: CSAPLPLGGAYEQYF
cdr3_nt: TGCAGTGCCCCCTTACCCCTGGGGGGGGCCTACGAGCAGTACTTC
j_call: TRBJ2-7
d_call: TRBD2
clone_size: many
v_call: TRBV20-1

cdr3_aa: CASSRTATDTQYF
cdr3_nt: TGTGCCAGTAGTCGGACAGCAACAGATACGCAGTATTTT
j_call: TRBJ2-3
d_call: -
clone_size: many
v_call: TRBV19

cdr3_aa: CASGLVLGRGNSYEQYF
cdr3_nt: TGTGCTAGTGGTTTGGTACTTGGGCGAGGGAACTCCTACGAGCAGTACTTC
j_call: TRBJ2-7
d_call: -
clone_size: many
v_call: TRBV12-5

cdr3_aa: CASSTDGAYGYTF
cdr3_nt: TGTGCCAGTAGTACAGACGGAGCCTATGGCTACACCTTC
j_call: TRBJ1-2
d_call: -
clone_size: few
v_call: TRBV19

cdr3_aa: CATSRDIGVSQGIDSPLHF
cdr3_nt: TGTGCCACCAGCAGAGATATTGGAGTCAGTCAGGGGATAGATTCACCCCTCCACTTT
j_call: TRBJ1-6
d_call: -
clone_size: many
v_call: TRBV15

cdr3_aa: CASSSGQGRVGELFF
cdr3_nt: TGTGCCAGCAGCTCCGGACAGGGCAGGGTCGGGGAGCTGTTTTTT
j_call: TRBJ2-2
d_call: TRBD1
clone_size: -
v_call: TRBV11-2

cdr3_aa: CSAPDRGAYEQYF
cdr3_nt: TGCAGTGCTCCGGACAGGGGAGCCTACGAGCAGTACTTC
j_call: TRBJ2-7
d_call: TRBD1
clone_size: many
v_call: TRBV20-1

cdr3_aa: CASSLVGQGGAREQYF
cdr3_nt: TGTGCCAGCAGCTTAGTCGGCCAGGGGGGAGCTCGGGAGCAGTACTTC
j_call: TRBJ2-7
d_call: -
clone_size: many
v_call: TRBV7-6